This T cell receptor beta chain derives from a study of cytotoxic CD8 clonotypes in ibrutinib-treated CLL. Whole-study context: Some 10 relapsed/refractory, some 15 treatment-naive; around 18 IGHV unmutated. Mean yields were nearly 260,000 productive templates and about 94,000 productive rearrangements per sample. Findings and caveats of the study: Stable or contracted on treatment, public clonotypes were also uncommon.

Remarks on this clone: Its target is not known.

Trimming pared 5 bases from V and 5 bases from J, leaving 18 bases between. The CDR3 covers 15 residues. The germline gives CDR1 PRHDT, CDR2 FYEKMQ (reference sequence). Clones were sequenced by immunoSEQ multiplex PCR, and TCRdb holds only the in-frame ones, with some missing. The repertoire holds about 63,000 clones, 65% to 75% seen once, with about 40% in the top ten. With cryopreserved PBMCs as the source, roughly 2 micrograms of genomic DNA went to TCR beta libraries. This chain uses TRBV13 with TRBJ1-2; D is ambiguous. The sample in question was PBMCs, obtained after 12 months of ibrutinib treatment. The TCR comes from a human donor with chronic lymphocytic leukemia. This CDR3 is CASSPPIGKAYGYTF. The CDR3 nucleotides read TGTGCCAGCAGCCCCCCGATAGGGAAGGCTTATGGCTACACCTTC.